The 27 T cell receptor beta chains below were found in one sample sequenced in a study of naive and memory T cell subsets. An equimolar mix of two oligonucleotides served as the beta constant-region primer for TRBC1 and TRBC2. TCRdb re-called the UMI-ligation and nested PCR reads with MiXCR, one entry per CDR3 protein. The sample carries tens of thousands of distinct CDR3 sequences, around 13% recorded once. The sequencing input was central memory CD4+ T cells from blood. The receptors stem from a human donor in good health.

This clonotype appeared a few times. The CDR3 DNA is TGTGCCAGCAGCCAAGAAGCCCTCTTGGCAGCGACGCAGTACTTC. Its translation is CASSQEALLAATQYF. The J gene is TRBJ2-7, the V gene TRBV3-1; no firm D call. CDR3 length: 15 residues. The ends were cut back, 0 bases at V and 9 bases at J, with 18 bases in the middle. Per the germline V gene, CDR1 is LGHDT and CDR2 is YNNKEL (reference sequence).

V usage is TRBV12-3 or TRBV12-4 and J usage is TRBJ2-3; 8 bases line up with TRBD2. Trimming cost V 6 bases and J 3 bases; bases outside gene matches: 14. The CDR3 runs 17 residues. Written as DNA, the CDR3 is TGTGCCAGCAGCCCCCGGGGGGGGAGCGGGACAACAGATACGCAGTATTTT. Protein: CASSPRGGSGTTDTQYF.

In its sample, this clonotype was seen many times. J is TRBJ1-1 and V is TRBV5-8; no clear D. Between the trimmed V and J ends, which lost 0 bases and 1 base, there was a span of 7 bases. The CDR3 has 14 residues. Germline V CDR1 and CDR2: SGHTS, YDEGEE. The CDR3 nucleotides read TGTGCCAGCAGCTTGGGGACTACGAACACTGAAGCTTTCTTT. As protein: CASSLGTTNTEAFF.

This clonotype has a handful of counts. V is TRBV3-1 and J is TRBJ2-1, with 8 nucleotides matching TRBD2. Germline assignment: CDR1 LGHDT and CDR2 YNNKEL (reference sequence). The CDR3 spans 16 residues. The V and J ends lost 2 bases and 5 bases, in that order; junction bases with no gene match: 8. The CDR3 here is CASSQLRLATDNEQFF. The CDR3, as DNA: TGTGCCAGCAGCCAATTACGACTAGCGACCGACAATGAGCAGTTCTTC.

Only a few counts were recorded for this clonotype. The rearrangement links TRBV18 to TRBJ2-5; 8 bases are shared with TRBD1. This CDR3 comprises 18 residues. In germline, CDR1 is KGHSH, CDR2 LQKENI. Trimming at V came to 1 base and at J to 1 base, leaving 11 bases not matched to a gene. CDR3: CASSPRIATGAPQETQYF. As DNA, the CDR3 is TGTGCCAGCTCACCACGGATCGCGACAGGGGCACCCCAAGAGACCCAGTACTTC.

This clonotype was seen many times. CDR3 residues: CAISERTGTDTQYF. The CDR3 nucleotides are TGTGCCATCAGTGAGAGGACAGGGACAGATACGCAGTATTTT. This chain joins TRBV10-3 and TRBJ2-3, with TRBD1 matching over 8 bases. CDR3 length: 14 amino acids. The germline V gene encodes CDR1 ENHRY and CDR2 SYGVKD. V shed 2 bases and J 3 bases; nucleotides not matched to a gene: 1.

This chain uses TRBV5-1 with TRBJ2-5, with TRBD2 matching over 13 bases. Unmatched junction bases numbered 4, after V lost 3 bases and J lost 5 bases. CDR1 and CDR2 from the germline V gene are SGHRS and YFSETQ. This CDR3 contains 15 residues. This CDR3 is CASSWTSGSTETQYF. CDR3 coding DNA: TGCGCCAGCAGCTGGACTAGCGGGAGTACGGAGACCCAGTACTTC.

V gene TRBV7-2 combines with J gene TRBJ2-7; D may correspond to TRBD1 or TRBD2 (5 bases each). Trimming shortened V by 1 base and J by 5 bases, and 9 bases separated the two germline ends. Germline CDR1 reads SGHTA; CDR2 reads FQGNSA. The CDR3 length is 13 residues. CDR3 nucleotide sequence: TGTGCCAGCAGCTTAGAGCAGGGACACGAGCAGTACTTC. This translates into CASSLEQGHEQYF.

This clonotype was detected only a few times. The V call is TRBV5-1, the J call TRBJ1-1; 7 bases match TRBD1. This CDR3 spans 14 amino acids. J was trimmed by 1 base and V by 0 bases; bases with no gene match: 0. From germline, CDR1 is SGHRS and CDR2 YFSETQ. The CDR3 protein is CASSLDRGNTEAFF. CDR3 coding DNA: TGCGCCAGCAGCTTGGACAGGGGGAACACTGAAGCTTTCTTT.

The genes are TRBV27 and TRBJ1-5; a weak D match, TRBD1 (5 bases). This CDR3 is 15 amino acids long. The V gene's germline CDR1 is MNHEY and CDR2 SMNVEV (reference sequence). The V and J ends lost 4 bases and 2 bases respectively, with 12 bases between them. The CDR3 coding sequence is TGTGCCAGCAGTTCCGACAGTCTTGGCAATCAGCCCCAGCATTTT. Its protein is CASSSDSLGNQPQHF.

This clonotype was seen at least ten times. The chain carries TRBV5-1 and TRBJ2-5; 11 bases align to TRBD1. The CDR3 is made up of 15 amino acids. V trimming: 6 bases; J trimming: 2 bases; junction bases outside the gene matches: 6. Germline assignment: CDR1 SGHRS and CDR2 YFSETQ. CDR3 amino acids: CASKGQGAFQETQYF. Written as DNA, the CDR3 is TGCGCCAGCAAAGGACAGGGGGCCTTTCAAGAGACCCAGTACTTC.

The chain employs TRBV20-1 and TRBJ2-7, with 9 bases identical to TRBD2. CDR3 length equals 13 residues. The germline CDR1 and CDR2 sequences are DFQATT and SNEGSKA (reference sequence). The junction had 6 bases not matched to a gene; V was cut back by 3 bases and J by 6 bases. The chain's CDR3 is CSASWSSGIEQYF. The DNA for the CDR3 is TGCAGTGCTAGTTGGTCTAGCGGGATCGAGCAGTACTTC.

This clonotype was seen repeatedly, ten times or more. This sequence joins TRBV5-5 and TRBJ2-1, with D perhaps matching TRBD2 (6 bases). The CDR3 consists of 15 residues. Germline CDR1 and CDR2: SGHKS and YYEKEE (reference sequence). V shed 2 bases and J shed 3 bases, with 12 bases lying between them. This chain's CDR3 is CASSLDTGDYNEQFF. In DNA, the CDR3 is TGTGCCAGCAGCTTAGATACGGGGGACTACAATGAGCAGTTCTTC.

J is TRBJ2-3 and V is TRBV5-1; TRBD2 is a possible D gene (6 bases). The CDR3 extends over 14 amino acids. Trimming left V 4 bases short and J 2 bases short, with 11 bases between. Per germline, CDR1 SGHRS and CDR2 YFSETQ. DNA of the CDR3: TGCGCCAGCAGCGGGGGACTGACCACAGATACGCAGTATTTT. Its protein product is CASSGGLTTDTQYF. The entire variable domain, with the rest obtained from reference TRBV5-1 and TRBJ2-3, is as follows: KAGVTQTPRYLIKTRGQQVTLSCSPISGHRSVSWYQQTPGQGLQFLFEYFSETQRNKGNFPGRFSGRQFSNSRSEMNVSTLELGDSALYLCASSGGLTTDTQYFGPGTRLTVL.

The CDR3 sequence is CASSLGLESTDTQYF. Here the CDR3 DNA reads TGTGCCAGCTCACTTGGACTAGAAAGCACAGATACGCAGTATTTT. The V gene is TRBV18, the J gene TRBJ2-3; TRBD2 aligns across 7 bases. Germline CDR1 KGHSH, CDR2 LQKENI. The CDR3 runs 15 residues. The V segment lost 4 bases and the J segment 0 bases; nucleotides outside the gene matches: 4.

This clonotype appeared a few times. The chain links TRBV3-1 to TRBJ1-2; D gene ambiguous. The V gene's germline CDR1 is LGHDT and CDR2 YNNKEL (reference sequence). V lost 1 base, J lost 7 bases, and 13 bases lay in between. This CDR3 region has 14 residues. Here the CDR3 DNA reads TGTGCCAGCAGCCAAGTGGCCGGCGTGAGTGGCTACACCTTC. Translation: CASSQVAGVSGYTF.

The table lists this clonotype with many counts. The genes are TRBV29-1 and TRBJ2-1; D is unclear. The length of the CDR3 is 16 residues. Between the trimmed V and J ends, which lost 5 bases and 7 bases, there was a span of 24 bases. Germline CDR1 SQVTM, CDR2 ANQGSEA. The CDR3 DNA reads as TGCAGCGTTTATGGTATAGCAGGCCCACGGTGGAATGAGCAGTTCTTC. It yields the protein CSVYGIAGPRWNEQFF.

This clonotype was seen a handful of times. The chain joins TRBV7-2 to TRBJ2-7; 11 bases map to TRBD2. From germline, CDR1 is SGHTA and CDR2 FQGNSA. The trim removed 4 bases at V and 1 base at J, leaving 9 bases unmatched. The CDR3 has 17 amino acids. The CDR3 DNA follows: TGTGCCAGCAGCTCCGGGACTAGCGGCCTTGCTTCCTACGAGCAGTACTTC. It translates to CASSSGTSGLASYEQYF.

This clonotype appeared many times. The chain employs TRBV21-1 and TRBJ1-4; TRBD1 is the table's D call, not checked against the DNA. TRBV21-1 is a pseudogene locus. The CDR3 loop spans 15 amino acids. The CDR3 DNA reads as TGTGCCAGCAGCAATGGGGGGGCAACTAATGAAAAACTGTTTTTT. It is translated as CASSNGGATNEKLFF.

This clonotype was counted at least ten times. The CDR3: CASSPIGGGGGNEQFF. CDR3 nucleotides: TGTGCCAGCAGCCCTATCGGAGGCGGTGGGGGCAATGAGCAGTTCTTC. The rearrangement joins TRBV7-9 to TRBJ2-1; either TRBD1 or TRBD2 may fit D (5 bases each). V shed 5 bases and J shed 6 bases, with 20 bases lying between them. The germline CDR1 and CDR2 sequences are SEHNR and FQNEAQ (reference sequence). The CDR3 has 16 residues.

V usage is TRBV12-3 or TRBV12-4 and J usage is TRBJ2-1, with 10 positions matching TRBD2. Losses at the gene ends were 4 bases for V and 5 bases for J; bases not matched to a gene: 8. This CDR3 spans 16 amino acids. CDR3 sequence: CASSSSGSLWDNEQFF. CDR3 DNA: TGTGCCAGCAGTTCTAGCGGGAGCCTTTGGGACAATGAGCAGTTCTTC.

J is TRBJ2-7 and V is TRBV6-1, with 12 bases that match TRBD2. CDR1 and CDR2 from the germline V gene are MNHNS and SASEGT. V shed 5 bases and J 4 bases; nucleotides not matched to a gene: 3. CDR3 length equals 14 residues. CDR3 DNA: TGTGCCAGCAGTCGACTAGCGGGAGTGTACGAGCAGTACTTC. Protein product: CASSRLAGVYEQYF.

This clonotype was seen at least ten times. In nucleotides, the CDR3 is TGTGCCAGCATTCAACTAGGAGGGAGGGACAATGAGCAGTTCTTC. Translation gives CASIQLGGRDNEQFF. The chain uses TRBV6-6 and TRBJ2-1, with 7 nucleotides matching TRBD2. The CDR3 is made up of 15 amino acids. Germline CDR1 and CDR2: MNHNY and SVGAGI (reference sequence). The V and J ends lost 7 bases and 5 bases, in that order; junction bases with no gene match: 11.

The sample holds many counts of this clonotype. J is TRBJ2-1 and V is TRBV6-6; D not certain. Germline values: CDR1 MNHNY, CDR2 SVGAGI (reference sequence). V dropped 0 bases and J dropped 6 bases, with 9 bases sitting between them. This CDR3 comprises 14 residues. CDR3 region: CASSYSPVGNEQFF. DNA for the CDR3: TGTGCCAGCAGTTACTCGCCAGTCGGCAATGAGCAGTTCTTC.

The sample holds a few counts of this clonotype. This chain links TRBV11-2 with TRBJ2-7; a weak D match, TRBD2 (5 bases). CDR3 length: 14 amino acids. Deletions cut 5 bases from V and 5 bases from J, with 16 bases between. Germline-derived CDR1 and CDR2 are SGHAT and FQNNGV. This chain's CDR3 is CASSVGGRSDEQYF. CDR3 nucleotides: TGTGCCAGCAGCGTTGGAGGTAGGAGCGACGAGCAGTACTTC.

Notes on this clonotype: Possible read error: a much larger clone is one base away. V usage is TRBV30 and J usage is TRBJ1-2, with D unresolved. Trimming removed 2 bases from V and 4 bases from J, with 5 bases in between. Germline assignment: CDR1 GTSNPN and CDR2 SVGIG (reference sequence). The CDR3 length is 11 residues. This CDR3 reads CAWSLSYGYTF. The DNA for the CDR3 is TGTGCCTGGAGTTTAAGCTATGGCTACACCTTC.

The rearrangement uses TRBV10-3 and TRBJ2-1; tentatively, D is TRBD1 (6 bases). The CDR3 runs 11 residues. The V gene's germline CDR1 is ENHRY and CDR2 SYGVKD. V lost 7 bases, J lost 9 bases, and 10 bases lay in between. Written as DNA, the CDR3 is TGTGCCATCATGATGGGGGCTGAGCAGTTCTTC. Translated: CAIMMGAEQFF.